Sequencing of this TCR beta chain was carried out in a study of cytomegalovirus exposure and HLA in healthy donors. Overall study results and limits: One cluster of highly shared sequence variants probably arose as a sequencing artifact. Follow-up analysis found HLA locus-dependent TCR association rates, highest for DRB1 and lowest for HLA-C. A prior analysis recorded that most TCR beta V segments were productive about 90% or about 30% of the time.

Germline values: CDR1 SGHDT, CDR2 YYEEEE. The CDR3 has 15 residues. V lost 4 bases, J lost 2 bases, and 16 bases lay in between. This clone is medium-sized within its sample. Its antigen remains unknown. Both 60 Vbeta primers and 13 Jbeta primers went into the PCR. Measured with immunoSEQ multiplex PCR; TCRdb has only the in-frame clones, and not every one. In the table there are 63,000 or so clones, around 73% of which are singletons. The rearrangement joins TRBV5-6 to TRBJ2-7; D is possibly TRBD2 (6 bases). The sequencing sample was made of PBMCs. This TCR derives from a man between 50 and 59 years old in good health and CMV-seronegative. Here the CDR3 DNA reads TGTGCCAGCAGCCCGCGGGACCGTTATACCTACGAGCAGTACTTC. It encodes CASSPRDRYTYEQYF.